This TCR beta chain was recovered during a study of human T cells and chemical hapten exposure. The CDR3 loop spans 14 amino acids. Germline loops: CDR1 MNHEY, CDR2 SMNVEV (reference sequence). V gave up 0 bases and J gave up 1 base, with 6 bases separating them. Time point reported: healthy volunteer bleed at 2 weeks. The authors extracted total RNA from unfractionated whole blood. One entry per CDR3 protein results from TCRdb running MiXCR on the RACE reads. The profile shows some 93,000 distinct CDR3 sequences, 8.5% to 9% of them singletons. This clonotype originated in a female donor in good health. Some clones in this sample may be carry-over from other donors' samples. What was sequenced was whole blood. The chain has TRBV27 and TRBJ1-2; tentative D call: TRBD1 (5 bases). The CDR3 loop reads CASSLSGLNYGYTF. In DNA form, the CDR3 reads TGTGCCAGCAGTTTATCGGGGCTTAACTATGGCTACACCTTC.